This entry is about one TCR beta chain. What it binds is not known. Amplified regions were TCR beta CDR3 sequences from RNA transcripts. First-round RT-PCR with HTBI primers amplified the TCR CDR3 region. TCRdb re-called the multiplex PCR reads through MiXCR, storing one row per CDR3 protein. The table lists 450,000 to 600,000 distinct CDR3 sequences, around 20% of them singletons. The data were taken from a study of T cells in Graves' hyperthyroidism and ophthalmopathy. The CDR3 sequence is 17 residues long. The V segment lost 1 base and the J segment 0 bases; nucleotides outside the gene matches: 5. Uncontrolled infection, other autoimmune disease, pregnancy and lactation each barred patients from inclusion. Fresh peripheral blood, roughly 10 ml of it, supplied the PBMCs. Study outcomes and limitations: Before onset, ophthalmopathy was predicted by the model a median around 6.5 months earlier. A model of 13 V-J features distinguished ophthalmopathy from stable hyperthyroidism.

This clonotype was obtained from a man aged 40-49 years with Graves' ophthalmopathy. The chain carries TRBV12-3 or TRBV12-4 and TRBJ2-1, with 8 positions matching TRBD2. The sample consisted of blood. The CDR3 region is CASSLDQREYSYNEQFF. CDR3 nucleotides: TGTGCCAGCAGTTTAGACCAGCGGGAGTACTCCTACAATGAGCAGTTCTTC.